Here is one TCR beta chain with its context. The Seattle patients joined while their infection was active and were tracked longitudinally afterward. This entry comes from a study of blood T cell repertoires in COVID-19. On the study more broadly: Acute and convalescent COVID-19 specimens originated in the United States, Italy and Spain. PBMCs, B-cell-depleted T cells, or T cells provided the cDNA or gDNA that made up the material.

Study processing details: Amplification from reference gene primers served as the basis for estimated nucleated cell counts. The repertoire was sequenced with immunoSEQ multiplex PCR; TCRdb's copy has only in-frame clones and lacks some. The DNA was the basis for D and trimming; V, J and clone size are from that table. The sample has around 200,000 clones, about 85% seen once; the top ten hold around 5.4%. This CDR3 has 13 amino acids. The V end was cut by 4 bases, the J end by 5 bases, with 12 bases between. From germline, CDR1 is SQVTM and CDR2 ANQGSEA. V is TRBV29-1 and J is TRBJ1-5, with D unresolved. This clonotype was obtained from a woman between 40 and 55 years old with COVID-19, enrolled during active disease. Input material: peripheral blood. The CDR3 reads CSVGGGRDQPQHF. The CDR3 bases are TGCAGCGTTGGAGGAGGTCGGGATCAGCCCCAGCATTTT.